This entry lists 6 T cell receptor beta chains sequenced from one sample in a study of shared clonotypes between healthy human individuals. The repertoire was sequenced with immunoSEQ multiplex PCR; TCRdb's copy has only in-frame clones and lacks some. The sample includes about 2.3 million clones, approximately 95% seen only once; the top ten take 0.3% to 0.4%. The sequencing sample was made of naive CD4+ T cells from PBMCs. Subset specified: CD45RA+ positively selected. Source of these receptors: a man younger than 35 in good health. Some clones in this sample may be carry-over from other donors' samples.

The gene calls are TRBV1 and TRBJ2-1; the table's D call TRBD2 went unverified against the DNA. TRBV1 is a pseudogene. The CDR3 consists of 19 residues. The CDR3 DNA reads TGCACCAGCAGCCAAGATCGTCCCAGCGGGACTCTCGGGTTGAGTGGGCAGTTCTTC. Amino acids: CTSSQDRPSGTLGLSGQFF.

The chain has TRBV14 and TRBJ2-3, with D uncertain. The CDR3 runs to 13 residues. V was trimmed by 0 bases and J by 5 bases, leaving 6 bases between them. CDR1 and CDR2 from the germline V gene are SGHDN and FVKESK. CDR3 in amino acids: CASSQEVGDTQYF. CDR3 bases: TGTGCCAGCAGCCAAGAGGTCGGAGATACGCAGTATTTT.

This chain links TRBV6-5 with TRBJ1-5; D gene ambiguous. Germline CDR1 and CDR2: MNHEY and SVGAGI. With 2 bases removed from V and 6 bases from J, the gap between germline ends came to 14 bases. This CDR3 spans 15 amino acids. This CDR3 is CASSYAGRPGQPQHF. The CDR3 DNA is TGTGCCAGCAGTTACGCGGGGAGGCCCGGTCAGCCCCAGCATTTT.

This clone was observed once. The genes are TRBV4-2 and TRBJ1-3; tentative D call: TRBD1 (5 bases). The CDR3 is made up of 17 amino acids. In germline, CDR1 is LGHNA, CDR2 YNFKEQ. The V and J ends lost 4 bases and 3 bases respectively, with 19 bases between them. The CDR3 spells CASSLMIQGTGGNTIYF. The CDR3 DNA is TGTGCCAGCAGCCTAATGATTCAGGGTACCGGTGGAAACACCATATATTTT.

The CDR3 loop reads CASRLTLAGGGRTDEQFF. As DNA, the CDR3 is TGCGCCAGCAGGCTCACGCTAGCGGGGGGAGGTAGGACCGATGAGCAGTTCTTC. The chain is built from TRBV5-1 and TRBJ2-1, with 11 bases identical to TRBD2. V dropped 5 bases and J dropped 8; count of bases not matched to a gene: 18. Germline loops: CDR1 SGHRS, CDR2 YFSETQ. The CDR3 covers 18 residues. The entire variable domain, with the rest obtained from reference TRBV5-1 and TRBJ2-1, is as follows: KAGVTQTPRYLIKTRGQQVTLSCSPISGHRSVSWYQQTPGQGLQFLFEYFSETQRNKGNFPGRFSGRQFSNSRSEMNVSTLELGDSALYLCASRLTLAGGGRTDEQFFGPGTRLTVL.

V and J are TRBV6-1 and TRBJ1-5; 7 nucleotides align to TRBD1. The CDR3 extends over 15 amino acids. V was clipped by 5 bases and J by 0 bases; unmatched bases: 4. Germline assignment: CDR1 MNHNS and CDR2 SASEGT. CDR3 DNA: TGTGCCAGCAGTCTACAGGGGAATAGCAATCAGCCCCAGCATTTT. Translating gives CASSLQGNSNQPQHF.